This entry lists 26 T cell receptor beta chains sequenced from one sample in a study of cytomegalovirus exposure and HLA in healthy donors. Libraries were prepared by immunoSEQ multiplex PCR; TCRdb keeps only in-frame clonotypes and omits some of them. The data hold roughly 60,000 clones, with 85% to 95% observed a single time. Sequencing input: PBMCs. These receptors came from a man between 18 and 35 years old in good health and CMV-seronegative.

This rearrangement joins TRBV4-1 to TRBJ2-1; D is perhaps TRBD2 (5 bases). CDR3 size: 14 residues. CDR1 and CDR2 (germline): MGHRA, YSYEKL. V was cut by 4 bases and J by 5 bases, with 12 bases left in between. The CDR3 sequence is CASSRERLHNEQFF. In nucleotides, the CDR3 is TGCGCCAGCAGCCGGGAGCGCCTTCACAATGAGCAGTTCTTC.

The chain combines TRBV7-6 with TRBJ1-2, with unresolved D. Trimming pared 1 base from V and 1 base from J, leaving 7 bases between. Germline V gene sequence: CDR1 SGHVS, CDR2 FNYEAQ. This CDR3 contains 14 residues. CDR3 region: CASSLGNSNYGYTF. CDR3 in DNA: TGTGCCAGCAGCTTAGGGAACAGTAACTATGGCTACACCTTC. The complete variable domain, with remaining parts taken from reference TRBV7-6 and TRBJ1-2, reads GAGVSQSPRYKVTKRGQDVALRCDPISGHVSLYWYRQALGQGPEFLTYFNYEAQQDKSGLPNDRFSAERPEGSISTLTIQRTEQRDSAMYRCASSLGNSNYGYTFGSGTRLTVV.

This clone was seen just once. V gene TRBV6-5 combines with J gene TRBJ1-1, with D tentatively TRBD1 (6 bases). V was cut by 7 bases and J by 11 bases, with 20 bases left in between. The CDR3 covers 13 residues. Germline values: CDR1 MNHEY, CDR2 SVGAGI. The CDR3: CASINRELNVAFF. The CDR3 bases are TGTGCCAGCATAAACAGGGAACTAAATGTGGCTTTCTTT.

V gene TRBV6-4 combines with J gene TRBJ2-1, with 8 bases that match TRBD2. This CDR3 comprises 15 residues. With 3 bases clipped from V and 5 bases from J, the junction kept 6 bases outside the gene matches. CDR1 and CDR2 from the germline V gene are MRHNA and SNTAGT. As DNA, the CDR3 is TGTGCCAGCAGTGAGGAGACTAGCGCCCACAATGAGCAGTTCTTC. It translates to CASSEETSAHNEQFF.

This chain uses TRBV6-1 with TRBJ2-7; TRBD2 is a possible D gene (5 bases). From germline, CDR1 is MNHNS and CDR2 SASEGT. The V and J ends lost 2 bases and 3 bases respectively, with 8 bases between them. The CDR3 spans 13 residues. This CDR3 reads CASSEREIYEQYF. Here the CDR3 DNA reads TGTGCCAGCAGTGAAAGGGAGATCTACGAGCAGTACTTC.

The CDR3 protein is CASSSRGALADEQFF. CDR3 sequence (DNA): TGTGCCAGCAGCTCCCGAGGAGCCCTGGCCGATGAGCAGTTCTTC. The chain has TRBV11-3 and TRBJ2-1; D uncertain. CDR1 and CDR2 (germline): SGHNT, YENEEA. This CDR3 contains 15 residues. The germline V and J ends were trimmed by 4 bases and 8 bases, with 18 bases remaining between them.

The sample holds one count of this clone. This chain uses TRBV9 with TRBJ2-7; 8 nucleotides align to TRBD1. CDR1 is SGDLS and CDR2 is YYNGEE in the germline V gene. Trimming cost V 6 bases and J 5 bases; bases outside gene matches: 7. The CDR3 covers 13 residues. The CDR3 protein is CASTGQGFHEQYF. In DNA form, the CDR3 reads TGTGCCAGCACTGGACAGGGTTTCCACGAGCAGTACTTC. Based on the CDR3 plus reference TRBV9 and TRBJ2-7, the full variable domain is DSGVTQTPKHLITATGQRVTLRCSPRSGDLSVYWYQQSLDQGLQFLIQYYNGEERAKGNILERFSAQQFPDLHSELNLSSLELGDSALYFCASTGQGFHEQYFGPGTRLTVT.

The CDR3 is CASSWNSGTEAFF. The DNA for the CDR3 is TGTGCCAGTAGTTGGAATTCGGGGACTGAAGCTTTCTTT. V gene TRBV19 combines with J gene TRBJ1-1; D is unresolved. Per germline, CDR1 LNHDA and CDR2 SQIVND (reference sequence). V was cut by 5 bases and J by 5 bases, with 12 bases left in between. This CDR3 is 13 amino acids long.

The V and J genes are TRBV4-1 and TRBJ1-1; D may be TRBD1 (6 bases). Germline-derived CDR1 and CDR2 are MGHRA and YSYEKL. V was clipped by 8 bases and J by 1 base, with 11 bases between them. The CDR3 runs 13 residues. DNA of the CDR3: TGCGCCAGCCGGGGGGCGTGGAACACTGAAGCTTTCTTT. This gives the protein CASRGAWNTEAFF.

The chain uses TRBV30 and TRBJ1-1; D is uncertain. V was shortened by 5 bases and J by 0 bases, with 7 bases between the two germline ends. This CDR3 is 12 amino acids long. Per germline, CDR1 GTSNPN and CDR2 SVGIG (reference sequence). In nucleotides, the CDR3 is TGTGCCTGGGGACTACTGAACACTGAAGCTTTCTTT. Amino acid sequence: CAWGLLNTEAFF.

The genes are TRBV7-9 and TRBJ2-7; 16 bases line up with TRBD2. J gave up 5 bases and V 4 bases, and 8 bases lay outside the gene matches. This CDR3 is 17 amino acids long. Germline assignment: CDR1 SEHNR and CDR2 FQNEAQ (reference sequence). CDR3 region: CASSSGTSGRAGDEQYF. DNA for the CDR3: TGTGCCAGCAGCTCCGGGACTAGCGGGAGGGCCGGTGACGAGCAGTACTTC.

The gene calls are TRBV11-2 and TRBJ1-1; 9 bases fit TRBD1. The germline V gene has CDR1 SGHAT and CDR2 FQNNGV. The CDR3 runs 13 residues. The ends lost 5 bases at V and 3 bases at J; junction bases unmatched: 1. DNA for the CDR3: TGTGCCAGCAGCCGGACAGGGGACACTGAAGCTTTCTTT. Protein sequence: CASSRTGDTEAFF.

This clone has only one observation. The rearrangement uses TRBV27 and TRBJ2-3, with 7 bases lining up with TRBD1. Germline CDR1 MNHEY, CDR2 SMNVEV (reference sequence). The V gene end was trimmed by 3 bases and the J gene end by 2 bases; junction bases not matched to a gene: 2. The CDR3 covers 14 residues. The CDR3 DNA is TGTGCCAGCAGTTTGGGGACAGACACAGATACGCAGTATTTT. Protein sequence: CASSLGTDTDTQYF.

Points on this clone: The junction departs from germline at one end; a sequencing error may be responsible. The CDR3 DNA follows: TGTGCCAGCACTGAACTGAAAAACATTCAGTACTTC. This codes for CASTELKNIQYF. This sequence joins TRBV6-1 and TRBJ2-4; D remains unclear. This CDR3 is 12 amino acids long. CDR1 is MNHNS, CDR2 SASEGT, per germline.

Only one count was recorded for this clone. A junction boundary mismatches the germline segment, possibly from a read error. The chain employs TRBV30 and TRBJ2-7; 7 positions agree with TRBD2. There are 12 residues in the CDR3. From germline, CDR1 is GTSNPN and CDR2 SVGIG (reference sequence). Here the CDR3 DNA reads TGTGCCTGGAGGTACGGGGGGTACGAGCAGTGCTTC. This gives the protein CAWRYGGYEQCF.

This rearrangement joins TRBV7-2 to TRBJ1-3, with D perhaps matching TRBD1 (6 bases). Trimming took off 3 bases at V and 4 bases at J, with 7 bases between the two ends. The CDR3 covers 13 residues. CDR1 SGHTA and CDR2 FQGNSA come from the germline V gene. DNA of the CDR3: TGTGCCAGCAGCTTCACAGGGGGAAACACCATATATTTT. It codes for CASSFTGGNTIYF.

CDR3 in amino acids: CASSTPGIKSADTEAFF. Here the CDR3 DNA reads TGTGCCAGCAGCACCCCAGGGATCAAGTCGGCGGACACTGAAGCTTTCTTT. The gene calls are TRBV7-6 and TRBJ1-1; tentatively, D is TRBD1 (5 bases). Germline-derived CDR1 and CDR2 are SGHVS and FNYEAQ. CDR3 length equals 17 residues. The V and J ends lost 5 bases and 3 bases respectively, with 22 bases between them.

The rearrangement joins TRBV19 to TRBJ2-7; no definite D call. Germline V gene lookup returns CDR1 LNHDA and CDR2 SQIVND (reference sequence). Trimming removed 2 bases at V and 6 bases at J, with 5 bases between. CDR3 length: 11 residues. In nucleotides, the CDR3 is TGTGCCAGTAGTATATTGGCCGAGCAGTACTTC. This codes for CASSILAEQYF.

The V and J genes are TRBV10-1 and TRBJ2-7; TRBD2 aligns across 13 bases. CDR3 size: 16 residues. The germline V gene has CDR1 WNHNN and CDR2 SYGVQD (reference sequence). J was trimmed by 0 bases and V by 4 bases; bases with no gene match: 3. The CDR3 DNA reads as TGCGCCAGCAGTGGGGGACTAGCGGGAAGCTCCTACGAGCAGTACTTC. This gives the protein CASSGGLAGSSYEQYF.

The gene calls are TRBV27 and TRBJ2-1; D perhaps matches TRBD1 (5 bases). The germline V and J ends were trimmed by 2 bases and 4 bases, with 15 bases remaining between them. The germline CDR1 and CDR2 sequences are MNHEY and SMNVEV (reference sequence). The CDR3 spans 16 residues. For the CDR3, the DNA is TGTGCCAGCAGTTTAAGTCCTAATCACAGGTACAATGAGCAGTTCTTC. It encodes CASSLSPNHRYNEQFF.

The chain uses TRBV4-1 and TRBJ2-5, with D perhaps matching TRBD2 (6 bases). The V and J ends lost 3 bases and 2 bases respectively, with 22 bases between them. Looked up from germline, CDR1 is MGHRA and CDR2 is YSYEKL. This CDR3 is built from 18 residues. Written as DNA, the CDR3 is TGCGCCAGCAGCCAGCGGGGACCCCCGGAGGGGCTTCAAGAGACCCAGTACTTC. This codes for CASSQRGPPEGLQETQYF.

This sequence joins TRBV7-6 and TRBJ1-3; TRBD1 might be the D (6 bases). The germline V and J ends were trimmed by 2 bases and 0 bases, with 14 bases remaining between them. The CDR3 contains 17 residues. CDR1 is SGHVS and CDR2 is FNYEAQ in the germline V gene. The CDR3 sequence: CASSLYQGPSSGNTIYF. The CDR3 DNA is TGTGCCAGCAGCTTATATCAGGGGCCGAGCTCTGGAAACACCATATATTTT.

The CDR3 DNA follows: TGTGCCAGCAGTTTATGGGGACACGGGCCAGAGACCCAGTACTTC. As protein: CASSLWGHGPETQYF. The chain recombines TRBV27 with TRBJ2-5; maybe TRBD1 (6 bases). V shed 1 base and J shed 4 bases, with 13 bases lying between them. The CDR3 sequence is 15 residues long. Per the germline V gene, CDR1 is MNHEY and CDR2 is SMNVEV (reference sequence).

The rearrangement joins TRBV6-1 to TRBJ1-1; the D gene is possibly TRBD1 (6 bases). The CDR3 spans 13 residues. Trimming left V 5 bases short and J 1 base short, with 8 bases between. The germline V gene has CDR1 MNHNS and CDR2 SASEGT. The CDR3 spells CASSRQANTEAFF. The CDR3 nucleotides read TGTGCCAGCAGTAGACAGGCGAACACTGAAGCTTTCTTT.

This chain uses TRBV6-5 with TRBJ2-1; 8 positions agree with TRBD2. CDR3 length equals 13 residues. The V and J ends lost 10 bases and 0 bases, in that order; junction bases with no gene match: 2. Germline V gene lookup returns CDR1 MNHEY and CDR2 SVGAGI. The DNA of the CDR3 is TGTGCCACGGGGACTAGCTCCTACAATGAGCAGTTCTTC. Translating it yields CATGTSSYNEQFF.

The rearrangement uses TRBV6-5 and TRBJ2-3; D remains unclear. CDR1 and CDR2 from the germline V gene are MNHEY and SVGAGI. This CDR3 spans 13 amino acids. Trimming pared 7 bases from V and 0 bases from J, leaving 8 bases between. The CDR3 loop is CASKTSSTDTQYF. As DNA, the CDR3 is TGTGCCAGCAAAACATCTAGCACAGATACGCAGTATTTT.